These 5 T cell receptor beta chains were sequenced from one sample in a study of T cells in Graves' hyperthyroidism and ophthalmopathy (dated by TCRdb to between 2017 and 2020). Library construction relied on multiplex PCR. Sequencing took place on an Illumina HiSeq 2000. Amplification of TCR beta CDR3 regions was carried out from RNA transcripts. A first-round RT-PCR of the TCR CDR3 used the HTBI primer set with the Qiagen OneStep RT-PCR kit. TCRdb itself trimmed the public reads at Q25 with fastp, ran MiXCR and retained productive beta chains. Rows merge per CDR3 protein into single entries with the most common DNA and genes. This sample has hundreds of thousands of distinct CDR3 sequences in its table, and 35% of those were observed once. 30% to 40% of the sample comes from the top ten. The sample taken for sequencing was blood. Receptors originate from a woman between 40 and 55 years old with Graves' hyperthyroidism.

Of note for this clonotype: Given a much more abundant clone one base away, this may be a read error. This CDR3 reads CAISYAWDRVLHF. The CDR3 coding sequence is TGTGCCATCAGTTACGCTTGGGACAGGGTCCTTCATTTT. The genes are TRBV6-5 and TRBJ1-5; 9 bases agree with TRBD1. CDR1 and CDR2 from the germline V gene are MNHEY and SVGAGI. This CDR3 region has 13 residues.

This clonotype was found many times. This rearrangement joins TRBV6-1 to TRBJ1-1; no clear D gene. This CDR3 region has 14 residues. Germline CDR1 is MNHNS and CDR2 is SASEGT. Between the trimmed V and J ends, which lost 3 bases and 4 bases, there was a span of 12 bases. The CDR3 DNA follows: TGTGCCAGCAGTGACCGGGGAGCGATCACTGAAGCTTTCTTT. Protein: CASSDRGAITEAFF.

This clonotype has just a few counts. The rearrangement links TRBV6-5 to TRBJ1-1; D may be TRBD1 (6 bases). Germline V gene lookup returns CDR1 MNHEY and CDR2 SVGAGI. The germline V and J ends were trimmed by 2 bases and 3 bases, with 16 bases remaining between them. This CDR3 contains 16 residues. In DNA form, the CDR3 reads TGTGCCAGCAGTTACGTGGGGGCCTCTGGCCACACTGAAGCTTTCTTT. Translating it yields CASSYVGASGHTEAFF.

The chain joins TRBV7-9 to TRBJ2-2, with 13 positions matching TRBD2. V lost 5 bases, J lost 1 base, and 4 bases stayed unmatched. The CDR3 totals 17 residues. CDR1 is SEHNR, CDR2 FQNEAQ, per germline (reference sequence). The CDR3 nucleotides read TGTGCCAGCAGCCCGGGACTAGCGGGAAAGAACACCGGGGAGCTGTTTTTT. Translated: CASSPGLAGKNTGELFF.

This clonotype has at least ten counts. The genes are TRBV6-5 and TRBJ1-2; 8 bases fit TRBD1. Germline trimming cut 6 bases from V and 7 bases from J; bases unmatched to any gene: 10. The length of the CDR3 is 14 residues. Germline V lookup: CDR1 MNHEY, CDR2 SVGAGI. The CDR3 loop is CASSPSRTGSGYTF. The CDR3 DNA follows: TGTGCCAGCAGCCCCAGCCGGACAGGGAGTGGCTACACCTTC.